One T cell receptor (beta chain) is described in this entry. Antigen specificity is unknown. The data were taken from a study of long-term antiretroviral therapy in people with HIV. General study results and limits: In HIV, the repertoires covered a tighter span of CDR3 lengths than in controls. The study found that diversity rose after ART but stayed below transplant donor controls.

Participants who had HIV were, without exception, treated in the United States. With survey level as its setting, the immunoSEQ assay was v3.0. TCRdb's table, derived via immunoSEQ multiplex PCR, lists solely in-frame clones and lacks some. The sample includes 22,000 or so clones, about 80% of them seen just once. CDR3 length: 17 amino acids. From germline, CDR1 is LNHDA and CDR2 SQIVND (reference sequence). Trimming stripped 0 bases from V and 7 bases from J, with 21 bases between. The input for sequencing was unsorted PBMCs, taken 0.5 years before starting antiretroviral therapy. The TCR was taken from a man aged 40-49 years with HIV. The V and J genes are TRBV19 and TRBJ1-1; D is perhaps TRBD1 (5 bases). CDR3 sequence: CASSIDPVEGLKLEAFF. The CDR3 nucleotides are TGTGCCAGTAGTATAGATCCCGTGGAGGGGCTGAAACTTGAAGCTTTCTTT.